The present TCR beta chain was sequenced within a study of blood T cells in healthy people across ages. Overall study context: Template-switching capture recovered about one barcoded beta molecule per two T cells.

A remark on this clonotype: The antigen is not known.

Primed by a sample-barcoded 5' primer and a J-beta primer mix, a second PCR proceeded for about 6 to 12 cycles. A template-switch adaptor with 12 random nucleotides tagged each cDNA molecule. Via MiXCR, TCRdb re-called the 5' RACE reads, giving one row per CDR3 protein. The sample contains about 900,000 distinct CDR3 sequences, 55% to 65% of which appear only once. Study-level results: Donors of long life had a larger count of naive CD4+ cells and greater diversity than aged donors. Reliance upon unsorted PBMCs precluded definitive naive versus antigen-experienced comparison.

Trimming stripped 1 base from V and 5 bases from J, with 13 bases between. The germline CDR1 and CDR2 sequences are LGHDT and YNNKEL (reference sequence). The CDR3 runs 15 residues. The sample taken for sequencing was blood. V gene TRBV3-1 combines with J gene TRBJ2-3; D remains ambiguous. The clonotype comes from a man between 25 and 39 years old in good health. Here the CDR3 DNA reads TGTGCCAGCAGCCAAGCGTGGCAGTTGGTAGATACGCAGTATTTT. This gives the protein CASSQAWQLVDTQYF.